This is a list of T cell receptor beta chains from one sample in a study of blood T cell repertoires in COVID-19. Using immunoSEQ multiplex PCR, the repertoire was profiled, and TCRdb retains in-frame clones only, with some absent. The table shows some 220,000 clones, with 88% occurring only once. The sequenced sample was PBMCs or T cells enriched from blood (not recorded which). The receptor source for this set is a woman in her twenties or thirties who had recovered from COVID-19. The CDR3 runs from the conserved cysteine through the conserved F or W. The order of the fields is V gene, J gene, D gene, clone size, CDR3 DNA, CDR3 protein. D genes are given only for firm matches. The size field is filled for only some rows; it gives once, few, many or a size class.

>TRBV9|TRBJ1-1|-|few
TGTGCCAGCAGCCCTAGCGAACGAGGCGGCACTGAAGCTTTCTTT
CASSPSERGGTEAFF
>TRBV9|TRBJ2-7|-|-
TGTGCCAGCAGCGTAGAGGTAGGGGGTAGTTCCTACGAGCAGTACTTC
CASSVEVGGSSYEQYF
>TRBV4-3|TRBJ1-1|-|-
TGCGCCAGCAGCCAAGATCTCGGTTCGGGGAACACTGAAGCTTTCTTT
CASSQDLGSGNTEAFF
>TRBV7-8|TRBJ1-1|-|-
TGTGCCAGCAGCTTAAGGGTAGCGATGAACACTGAAGCTTTCTTT
CASSLRVAMNTEAFF
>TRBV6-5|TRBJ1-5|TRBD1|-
TGTGCCAGCAGAGGGACAGGGCTGTATCAGCCCCAGCATTTT
CASRGTGLYQPQHF
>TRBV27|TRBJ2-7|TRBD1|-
TGTGCCAGCAGTTTGACAGGGGGTAGGTACGAGCAGTACTTC
CASSLTGGRYEQYF
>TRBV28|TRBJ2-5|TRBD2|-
TGTGCCAGCAGTTGGGCGGGGGGTTCCCAAGAGACCCAGTACTTC
CASSWAGGSQETQYF
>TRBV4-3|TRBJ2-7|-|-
TGCGCCAGCAGCCAAGATCGGCAGGGAACCTACGAGCAGTACTTC
CASSQDRQGTYEQYF
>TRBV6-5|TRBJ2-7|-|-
TGTGCCAGCAGAAAGGGGCTGCCCTACGAGCAGTACTTC
CASRKGLPYEQYF
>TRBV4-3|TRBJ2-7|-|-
TGCGCCAGCAGCCAAGCCCCCGGGGTGGGCTCCTACGAGCAGTACTTC
CASSQAPGVGSYEQYF
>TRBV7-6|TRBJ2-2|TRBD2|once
TGTGCCAGCAGCTCAATCCCCAGCGGGGGTTACGGAGGCGGGGAGCTGTTTTTT
CASSSIPSGGYGGGELFF
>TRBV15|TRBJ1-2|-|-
TGTGCCACCAGCAGAGATCGGGGAGGCTACTATGGCTACACCTTC
CATSRDRGGYYGYTF
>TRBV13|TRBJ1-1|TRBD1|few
TGTGCCAGCAGCTTCTTCGACAGGGAGGACACTGAAGCTTTCTTT
CASSFFDREDTEAFF
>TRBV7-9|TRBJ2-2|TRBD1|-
TGTGCCAGCAGCTTAGCCTCAGGGACAGGGACTGCCGGGGAGCTGTTTTTT
CASSLASGTGTAGELFF
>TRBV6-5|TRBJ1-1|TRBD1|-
TGTGCCAGCAGTTACGTTAACAGGGGAACTGAAGCTTTCTTT
CASSYVNRGTEAFF
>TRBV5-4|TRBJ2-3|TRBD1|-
TGTGCCAGCAAATGGGGGACAGTAAATTCAGATACGCAGTATTTT
CASKWGTVNSDTQYF
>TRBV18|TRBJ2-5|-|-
TGTGCCAGCTCACCCCTGGGCTCTACTTTCCAAGAGACCCAGTACTTC
CASSPLGSTFQETQYF
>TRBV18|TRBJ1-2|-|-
TGTGCCAGCTCACTCGGGGGAGCCGGCTACACCTTC
CASSLGGAGYTF
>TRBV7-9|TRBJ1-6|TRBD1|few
TGTGCCAGCAGCACGGGACAGGGGAGCTCCTATAATTCACCCCTCCACTTT
CASSTGQGSSYNSPLHF
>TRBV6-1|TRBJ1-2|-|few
TGTGCCAGCAGTGAAGATTCCGGGAGTTTCTATGGCTACACCTTC
CASSEDSGSFYGYTF
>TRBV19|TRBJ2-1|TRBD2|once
TGTGCCAGTAGTCTAGCGGGGAGCTCCTACAATGAGCAGTTCTTC
CASSLAGSSYNEQFF
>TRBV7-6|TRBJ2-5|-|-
TGTGCCAGCAGCTTAGCGTTGGAGGGTTCCACGGCCCAGTACTTC
CASSLALEGSTAQYF
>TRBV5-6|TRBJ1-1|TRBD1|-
TGTGCCAGCAGCGCCACAGGGGGCCGGTCAGCTTTCTTT
CASSATGGRSAFF
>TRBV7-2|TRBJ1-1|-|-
TGTGCCAGCAGCTTAGCGGGGGGGTCTGGGGCTTTCTTT
CASSLAGGSGAFF
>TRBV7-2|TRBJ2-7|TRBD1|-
TGTGCCAGCAGCTTAGGGGGACAGGGGGCCTACGAGCAGTACTTC
CASSLGGQGAYEQYF
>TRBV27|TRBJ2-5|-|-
TGTGCCAGCAGTTTTAATCTAGGGGGGGGCGAGACCCAGTACTTC
CASSFNLGGGETQYF
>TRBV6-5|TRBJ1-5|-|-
TGTGCCAGCAGTTCAACAGGGAAGGGTGGCAATCAGCCCCAGCATTTT
CASSSTGKGGNQPQHF
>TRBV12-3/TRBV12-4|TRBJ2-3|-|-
TGTGCCAGCAGCCAGGGGCTCACAGATACGCAGTATTTT
CASSQGLTDTQYF
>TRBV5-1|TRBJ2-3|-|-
TGCGCCAGCAGCTTTGCAGGGATTAGCACAGATACGCAGTATTTT
CASSFAGISTDTQYF
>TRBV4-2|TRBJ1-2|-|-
TGTGCCAGCAGCCACGAAGTTGGGCCAACATATGGCTACACCTTC
CASSHEVGPTYGYTF
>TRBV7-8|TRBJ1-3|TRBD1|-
TGTGCCAGCAGCTTAGGGGGACAGGGGGCTTCACCCGACTCTGGAAACACCATATATTTT
CASSLGGQGASPDSGNTIYF
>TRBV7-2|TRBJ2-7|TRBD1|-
TGTGCCAGCAGCTTATCGGTGACAGGGGTTACTGAGCAGTACTTC
CASSLSVTGVTEQYF
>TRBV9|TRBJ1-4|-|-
TGTGCCAGCAGCGTAGGACAGATAAATGAAAAACTGTTTTTT
CASSVGQINEKLFF
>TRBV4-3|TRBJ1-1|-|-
TGCGCCAGCAGCCAAGACCGGTCAGGGAACACTGAAGCTTTCTTT
CASSQDRSGNTEAFF
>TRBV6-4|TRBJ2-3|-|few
TGTGCCAGCAGCCCCAGGGGCACAGATACGCAGTATTTT
CASSPRGTDTQYF
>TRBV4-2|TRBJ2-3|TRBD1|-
TGTGCCAGCAGCCTAGGGACAGCTTACACAGATACGCAGTATTTT
CASSLGTAYTDTQYF
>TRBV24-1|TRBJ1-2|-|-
TGTGCCACCAGTGAGAAACGGACAGTAAACTATGGCTACACCTTC
CATSEKRTVNYGYTF
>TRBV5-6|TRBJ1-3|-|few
TGTGCCAGCAGCCCACCGGACATCTCTGGAAACACCATATATTTT
CASSPPDISGNTIYF
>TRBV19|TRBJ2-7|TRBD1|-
TGTGCCAGTAGTACTGACAGGGTCTACGAGCAGTACTTC
CASSTDRVYEQYF
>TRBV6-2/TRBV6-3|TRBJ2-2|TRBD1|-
TGTGCCAGCAGTTACTCGAGGCCGGGACAGGCGAACACCGGGGAGCTGTTTTTT
CASSYSRPGQANTGELFF
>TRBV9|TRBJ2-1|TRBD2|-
TGTGCCAGCAGCGTAGCGGGGGGGGGTAGCGGCGTCCACAATGAGCAGTTCTTC
CASSVAGGGSGVHNEQFF
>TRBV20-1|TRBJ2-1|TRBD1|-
TGCAGTGCTAGTTGGGGGACAGGGTCATTCGATGAGCAGTTCTTC
CSASWGTGSFDEQFF
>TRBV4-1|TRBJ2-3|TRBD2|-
TGCGCCAGCAGCCAGTACCCGGGACTAGCGGGTGAAGATACGCAGTATTTT
CASSQYPGLAGEDTQYF
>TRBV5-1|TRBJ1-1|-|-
TGCGCCAGCAGCCCCTGGACTTTGAACACTGAAGCTTTCTTT
CASSPWTLNTEAFF
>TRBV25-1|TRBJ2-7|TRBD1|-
TGTGCCAGCAGTGAATCCAGGACAGGAGACTACGAGCAGTACTTC
CASSESRTGDYEQYF
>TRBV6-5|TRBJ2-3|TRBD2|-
TGTGCCAGCAGTCCAGCGGGGGCAGATACGCAGTATTTT
CASSPAGADTQYF
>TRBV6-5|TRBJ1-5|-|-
TGTGCCAGCAGTCGAGAGCGAAATCAGCCCCAGCATTTT
CASSRERNQPQHF
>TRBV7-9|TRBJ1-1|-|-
TGTGCCAGCAGCTTCGACAGGCACGCTGAAGCTTTCTTT
CASSFDRHAEAFF
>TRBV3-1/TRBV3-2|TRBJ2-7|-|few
TGTGCCAGCAGCCAAGGCTACAGGGAAAAGCAGTACTTC
CASSQGYREKQYF
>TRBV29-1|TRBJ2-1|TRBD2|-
TGCAGCGTTGTTGGGGGGGGTTACAATGAGCAGTTCTTC
CSVVGGGYNEQFF
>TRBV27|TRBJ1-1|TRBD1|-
TGTGCCAGCAGTTTCCGGAGCGGGACAGGCCAAACTGAAGCTTTCTTT
CASSFRSGTGQTEAFF